One T cell receptor (beta chain) is described in this entry. Its matching antigen is unknown. CDR3 size: 15 residues. Germline assignment: CDR1 MDHEN and CDR2 SYDVKM. V lost 6 bases to trimming and J lost 4 bases, with 16 bases between them. Naive CD8 isolation took CD45RO-negative cells positively selected for CCR7 and excluded terminally differentiated effector memory CD45RA+ cells. TCRdb's copy holds only in-frame clones and misses some; the assay was immunoSEQ multiplex PCR. The data show about 2 million clones, 85% to 95% seen once. This specimen comes from a study of shared clonotypes between healthy human individuals. The overall study: Each donor's CD4 naive and CD4 memory cells filled three plates apiece, CD8 naive two, and CD8 memory one.

The study, taken as a whole, reports: Naive CD4 clonotype sharing across several donors was approximately 5%.

Sequencing was done on a sample of naive CD8+ T cells sorted from blood. The chain joins TRBV28 to TRBJ1-5; D perhaps matches TRBD1 (5 bases). This clonotype originated in a man younger than 30 in good health. This chain's CDR3 is CASSYRTRTNQPQHF. CDR3 nucleotides: TGTGCCAGCAGCTACAGGACAAGAACAAATCAGCCCCAGCATTTT.